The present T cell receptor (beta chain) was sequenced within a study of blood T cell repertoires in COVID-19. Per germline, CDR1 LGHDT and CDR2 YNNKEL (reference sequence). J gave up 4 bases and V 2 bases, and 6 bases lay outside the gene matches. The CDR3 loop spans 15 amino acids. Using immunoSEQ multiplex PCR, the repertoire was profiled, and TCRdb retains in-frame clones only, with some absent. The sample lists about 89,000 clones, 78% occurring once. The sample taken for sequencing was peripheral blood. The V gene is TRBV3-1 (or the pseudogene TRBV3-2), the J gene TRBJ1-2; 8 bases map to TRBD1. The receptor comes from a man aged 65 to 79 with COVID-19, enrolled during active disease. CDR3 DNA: TGTGCCAGCAGCCAAAACGGAGACAGGGGCTATGGCTACACCTTC. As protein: CASSQNGDRGYGYTF.